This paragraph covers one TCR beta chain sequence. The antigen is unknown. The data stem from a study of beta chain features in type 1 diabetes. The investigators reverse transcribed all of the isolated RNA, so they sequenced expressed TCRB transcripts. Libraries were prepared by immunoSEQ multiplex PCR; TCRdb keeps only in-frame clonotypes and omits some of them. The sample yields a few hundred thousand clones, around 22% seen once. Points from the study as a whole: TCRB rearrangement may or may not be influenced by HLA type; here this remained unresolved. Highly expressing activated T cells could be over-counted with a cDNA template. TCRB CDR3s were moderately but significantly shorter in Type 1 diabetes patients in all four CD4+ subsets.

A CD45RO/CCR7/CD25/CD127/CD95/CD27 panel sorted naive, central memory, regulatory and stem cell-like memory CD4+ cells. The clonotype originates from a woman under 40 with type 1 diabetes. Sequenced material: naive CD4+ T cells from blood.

The CDR3 sequence is CASSRFRTTSYNEQFF. The CDR3 coding sequence is TGCGCCAGCAGCCGATTTAGGACTACTTCCTACAATGAGCAGTTCTTC. The V and J genes are TRBV4-1 and TRBJ2-1; TRBD2 is a possible D gene (6 bases). This CDR3 contains 16 residues. CDR1 is MGHRA and CDR2 is YSYEKL in the germline V gene. V lost 4 bases and J 1 base, leaving 14 bases between the germline ends.